These T cell receptor beta chains were read from a single sample in a study of molecular identifiers for immune sequencing clone quantification. TCRdb reprocessed the PCR reads with MiXCR, giving one entry per CDR3 protein. The sample contains around 470,000 distinct CDR3 sequences, about 22% of which appear only once. The specimen sequenced was naive CD8+ T cells from blood, with Jurkat cell RNA spiked in. These receptors all stem from a human donor in good health. Some libraries in this study had Jurkat cell RNA spiked in. CDR3s include the opening cysteine and the closing phenylalanine or tryptophan. A D gene is named only where the DNA matches it firmly.

j_call d_call v_call cdr3_aa
TRBJ2-7 NA TRBV20-1 CSARDLQRSSYEQYF
TRBJ2-7 NA TRBV7-2 CASSPSSYEQYF
TRBJ1-2 NA TRBV7-9 CASSRDPKRGYTF
TRBJ2-3 TRBD2 TRBV15 CATSRDKASGEPTNTQYF
TRBJ2-7 NA TRBV27 CASSPGPGAFHAEQYF
TRBJ2-5 NA TRBV7-9 CASSRDWETQYF
TRBJ2-2 NA TRBV7-9 CASSSNRSSNTGELFF
TRBJ2-7 TRBD1 TRBV5-1 CASSMDRGIVEQYF
TRBJ2-7 TRBD1 TRBV4-1 CASSQERQGAYEQYF
TRBJ1-3 NA TRBV9 CASSVGSGNTIYF
TRBJ2-5 NA TRBV13 CASSQIAGETQYF
TRBJ2-7 NA TRBV4-3 CASSQDRRGISYEQYF
TRBJ1-2 NA TRBV27 CASSLSVSGRYGYTF
TRBJ1-1 NA TRBV9 CASSEVENTEAFF
TRBJ1-2 TRBD1 TRBV4-3 CASSQDTGTGASFGYTF
TRBJ1-3 NA TRBV4-3 CASSQDLGFAGNTIYF
TRBJ2-1 NA TRBV4-3 CASSQDHNFFSGYEQFF
TRBJ2-1 NA TRBV12-3/TRBV12-4 CACSVAPSDEQFF
TRBJ1-6 TRBD1 TRBV28 CASSLDRVTSPLHF
TRBJ2-7 NA TRBV19 CASSIDHGTSYEQYF
TRBJ1-1 NA TRBV10-3 CAISDTAIEAFF
TRBJ2-7 NA TRBV5-3 CASSFMRALHEQCF
TRBJ1-2 NA TRBV19 CASSSTGTDIVFYTF
TRBJ1-2 NA TRBV4-3 CASSQERSDPLGYTF
TRBJ2-3 TRBD2 TRBV14 CASSHRLAPTDTQYF
TRBJ2-2 TRBD2 TRBV4-3 CASSQDSGGAGELFF
TRBJ2-5 TRBD2 TRBV6-2/TRBV6-3 CASSYLVVQGGRETQYF
TRBJ2-1 NA TRBV9 CASSVVRTAQFF
TRBJ1-1 NA TRBV30 CAWTTSWDTEAFF
TRBJ2-5 TRBD1 TRBV7-3 CASSRTGASHPKETQYF
TRBJ2-1 NA TRBV24-1 CATSDYNEQFF
TRBJ2-7 TRBD2 TRBV11-2 CASSKTGTSDLYEQYF
TRBJ1-2 NA TRBV5-4 CASSLFQQLPLYGYTF
TRBJ2-7 NA TRBV14 CASSLAPTEQYF
TRBJ1-1 NA TRBV29-1 CGGGSWGVNTEAFF
TRBJ2-1 NA TRBV30 CAWSVNGEQFF
TRBJ1-1 NA TRBV5-1 CASSLADRNTEAFF
TRBJ1-1 TRBD1 TRBV11-2 CASSIGTGLEALF
TRBJ2-1 NA TRBV11-3 CASSFSSRAFEQFF
TRBJ2-1 NA TRBV6-5 CASSPRVNEQFF
TRBJ2-7 TRBD1 TRBV27 CASTLTTGGGYEQYF
TRBJ1-1 NA TRBV4-3 CASSQDSEVTEAFF
TRBJ1-1 NA TRBV4-1 CASSQVINLNTEAFF
TRBJ2-1 TRBD1 TRBV20-1 CNARLPAAGQGARLIYNEQFF
TRBJ2-3 TRBD2 TRBV7-2 CASSLFGTSGAGGDTQYF
TRBJ2-3 NA TRBV11-2 CASSFGQTYPYTDTQYF
TRBJ2-1 TRBD2 TRBV7-8 CASSNSGGEQFF
TRBJ2-7 TRBD2 TRBV4-1 CASSQASGGSYEQYF